One and the same sample provided the 26 T cell receptor beta chains below, sequenced in a study of shared clonotypes between healthy human individuals (dated by TCRdb to between 2020 and 2021). For the CD8 naive samples, CD45RO-negative cells were positively selected for CCR7, yielding a CD45RA+CCR7+ population from which TemRA cells were excluded. The protocol used for the library was the immunoSEQ multiplex PCR assay. TCRdb re-hosts the immuneACCESS table, in-frame sequences only. Its copies lack some clones; in the studies checked, an unresolved V gene accounts for under half of them, and the cause for the rest is not known. The sample contains about 2.1 million clones, 85% to 95% of them found a single time. The ten largest clones represent 1.5% to 2% of the sample. The sequenced material came from naive CD8+ T cells from PBMCs. The label giving this sample's cell subset or site can be read as: CD45RA+CCR7+. The receptor set was obtained from a man aged 18-30 years in good health. Some clones in this sample may be carry-over from other donors' samples.

On this clone: At one of its ends the junction is not consistent with the germline gene, which may arise from a read error. Other DNA sequences in the sample encode the same CDR3. The V and J genes are TRBV7-9 and TRBJ2-7; TRBD2 is a possible D gene (5 bases). The CDR3 loop spans 12 amino acids. Germline V gives CDR1 SEHNR, CDR2 FQNEAQ (reference sequence). CDR3 coding DNA: TGTGCCAGCAGCCTAGCCCCTGACGAGCAGTACTTC. It is translated as CASSLAPDEQYF.

V gene TRBV4-2 combines with J gene TRBJ2-7; 9 nucleotides agree with TRBD2. V gave up 8 bases and J gave up 6 bases; unmatched junction bases: 5. The CDR3 extends over 12 amino acids. CDR1 LGHNA and CDR2 YNFKEQ come from the germline V gene. The CDR3 DNA is TGTGCCAGCGGCGGGGGGGGCGGCGAGCAGTACTTC. It is translated as CASGGGGGEQYF.

V gene TRBV5-6 combines with J gene TRBJ2-7; 11 nucleotides agree with TRBD1. This CDR3 is 15 amino acids long. V lost 5 bases to trimming and J lost 6 bases; unmatched junction nucleotides: 10. From germline, CDR1 is SGHDT and CDR2 YYEEEE. The CDR3 loop reads CASRSGTGGYGEQYF. CDR3 nucleotides: TGTGCCAGCAGATCCGGGACAGGGGGTTACGGCGAGCAGTACTTC.

V usage is TRBV19 and J usage is TRBJ2-7, with D perhaps matching TRBD1 or TRBD2 (6 bases each). The V end lost 2 bases, the J end lost 5 bases, and 19 bases lay between the germline ends. Per germline, CDR1 LNHDA and CDR2 SQIVND (reference sequence). The CDR3 runs 16 residues. The DNA of the CDR3 is TGTGCCAGTAGTATAAAGGGGGGACTCCGCATGGACGAGCAGTACTTC. It specifies CASSIKGGLRMDEQYF. Filled out from reference TRBV19 and TRBJ2-7, the complete variable domain reads DGGITQSPKYLFRKEGQNVTLSCEQNLNHDAMYWYRQDPGQGLRLIYYSQIVNDFQKGDIAEGYSVSREKKESFPLTVTSAQKNPTAFYLCASSIKGGLRMDEQYFGPGTRLTVT.

The chain couples TRBV28 to TRBJ1-2; possible D gene TRBD1, 5 bases. This CDR3 contains 13 residues. Trimming removed 3 bases at V and 7 bases at J, with 12 bases between. CDR1 MDHEN and CDR2 SYDVKM come from the germline V gene. The CDR3 region has the DNA TGTGCCAGCAGTTTCTTAGGGGCGGGTGGCTACACCTTC. Translating it yields CASSFLGAGGYTF.

This clone was detected once. V is TRBV7-9 and J is TRBJ2-3, with 9 bases that match TRBD1. Germline CDR1 reads SEHNR; CDR2 reads FQNEAQ (reference sequence). There are 16 residues in the CDR3. Losses at the gene ends were 5 bases for V and 5 bases for J; bases not matched to a gene: 11. CDR3 DNA: TGTGCCAGCAGCCCGCGACAGGGGGTTGTCGGAGATACGCAGTATTTT. This gives the protein CASSPRQGVVGDTQYF. The full variable domain, rest sourced from reference TRBV7-9 and TRBJ2-3, is DTGVSQNPRHKITKRGQNVTFRCDPISEHNRLYWYRQTLGQGPEFLTYFQNEAQLEKSRLLSDRFSAERPKGSFSTLEIQRTEQGDSAMYLCASSPRQGVVGDTQYFGPGTRLTVL.

This chain uses TRBV5-1 with TRBJ1-5, with no clear D. CDR3 length: 15 amino acids. The V gene lost 0 bases and the J gene lost 3 bases, with 10 bases spanning the gap. CDR1 and CDR2 from the germline V gene are SGHRS and YFSETQ. This chain's CDR3 is CASSLGTDYNQPQHF. The CDR3 DNA is TGCGCCAGCAGCTTGGGAACAGACTACAATCAGCCCCAGCATTTT.

The rearrangement uses TRBV7-2 and TRBJ2-1, with no clear D. Germline-derived CDR1 and CDR2 are SGHTA and FQGNSA. With 5 bases removed from V and 9 bases from J, the gap between germline ends came to 14 bases. This CDR3 is 13 amino acids long. CDR3 DNA sequence: TGTGCCAGCAGCCCGCTGGGGTATAGTGAGCAGTTCTTC. Translating gives CASSPLGYSEQFF. The whole variable domain, filled in from reference TRBV7-2 and TRBJ2-1, reads GAGVSQSPSNKVTEKGKDVELRCDPISGHTALYWYRQSLGQGLEFLIYFQGNSAPDKSGLPSDRFSAERTGGSVSTLTIQRTQQEDSAVYLCASSPLGYSEQFFGPGTRLTVL.

The V call is TRBV29-1, the J call TRBJ2-1; TRBD2 matches at 10 bases. The CDR3 contains 18 residues. J lost 2 bases, V lost 4 bases, and 14 bases had no gene match. CDR1 and CDR2 from the germline V gene are SQVTM and ANQGSEA. The CDR3 here is CSVVRASGRVSTYNEQFF. Written as DNA, the CDR3 is TGCAGCGTTGTTAGGGCTAGCGGGAGAGTATCGACCTACAATGAGCAGTTCTTC.

The V gene is TRBV27, the J gene TRBJ1-5, with 7 bases that match TRBD1. Germline CDR1 and CDR2: MNHEY and SMNVEV (reference sequence). CDR3 length equals 15 residues. V was pared by 3 bases and J by 4 bases, with 6 bases of the junction left unmatched. This CDR3 is CASSLIQGGNQPQHF. The CDR3 DNA follows: TGTGCCAGCAGTTTGATCCAGGGGGGAAATCAGCCCCAGCATTTT.

CDR3 coding DNA: TGTGCCAGCAGTGACAGGGGAACGGGTTCCTACGAGCAGTACTTC. Its protein product is CASSDRGTGSYEQYF. The J gene is TRBJ2-7, the V gene TRBV27; 8 bases fit TRBD1. CDR1 is MNHEY and CDR2 is SMNVEV in the germline V gene (reference sequence). This CDR3 is 15 amino acids long. The V segment lost 5 bases and the J segment 1 base; nucleotides outside the gene matches: 7.

Notes on this clone: This sample also contains other DNA sequences that code for the same CDR3. The chain links TRBV28 to TRBJ2-7; D remains ambiguous. The CDR3 consists of 14 residues. V gave up 1 base and J gave up 1 base, with 8 bases separating them. The germline V gene has CDR1 MDHEN and CDR2 SYDVKM. CDR3 amino acids: CASSLSAGSYEQYF. The CDR3 DNA follows: TGTGCCAGCAGTTTATCGGCAGGATCCTACGAGCAGTACTTC.

This sequence joins TRBV5-6 and TRBJ1-1; possible D gene TRBD1, 5 bases. The germline V gene encodes CDR1 SGHDT and CDR2 YYEEEE. The CDR3 length is 14 residues. V was shortened by 5 bases and J by 5 bases, with 16 bases between the two germline ends. CDR3 sequence: CASSPPGGRTEAFF. CDR3 nucleotide sequence: TGTGCCAGCAGTCCCCCCGGGGGAAGGACTGAAGCTTTCTTT.

The V call is TRBV4-1, the J call TRBJ2-1; 7 bases match TRBD2. Germline CDR1 reads MGHRA; CDR2 reads YSYEKL. Losses at the gene ends were 0 bases for V and 0 bases for J; bases not matched to a gene: 5. This CDR3 is 17 amino acids long. The CDR3 DNA reads as TGCGCCAGCAGCCAAGACTTCCGCGGGAGCTCCTACAATGAGCAGTTCTTC. Translated, it gives CASSQDFRGSSYNEQFF.

The J gene is TRBJ2-7, the V gene TRBV28, with TRBD2 as a possible D gene (6 bases). Germline assignment: CDR1 MDHEN and CDR2 SYDVKM. The CDR3 has 12 residues. The V gene lost 6 bases and the J gene lost 6 bases, with 12 bases spanning the gap. The CDR3 DNA is TGTGCCAGCAGCCCTCGGGGAGGCGAGCAGTACTTC. As protein: CASSPRGGEQYF.

This chain links TRBV25-1 with TRBJ2-3; D call uncertain. There are 15 residues in the CDR3. Trimming cost V 1 base and J 2 bases, with 10 bases left between them. Germline loops: CDR1 MGHDK, CDR2 SYGVNS. The CDR3 region is CASSELNSYTDTQYF. The CDR3 region has the DNA TGTGCCAGCAGTGAATTGAACAGTTACACAGATACGCAGTATTTT.

The genes are TRBV28 and TRBJ2-7; D tentatively fits TRBD1 or TRBD2 (10 bases each). Trimming cost V 7 bases and J 4 bases, with 17 bases left between them. Germline V gives CDR1 MDHEN, CDR2 SYDVKM. The CDR3 consists of 14 residues. The CDR3, as DNA: TGTGCCAGCAAACTAGCGGGACAGGGGTACGAGCAGTACTTC. Translated, it gives CASKLAGQGYEQYF.

The chain combines TRBV7-9 with TRBJ2-1, with 8 positions matching TRBD2. CDR1 SEHNR and CDR2 FQNEAQ come from the germline V gene (reference sequence). CDR3 size: 15 residues. Trimming took 3 bases from V and 5 from J; bases not matched to a gene: 6. The CDR3 region has the DNA TGTGCCAGCAGCTTGGGCGGGAGGAGGAACAATGAGCAGTTCTTC. This gives the protein CASSLGGRRNNEQFF.

The chain recombines TRBV28 with TRBJ2-2, with 7 bases fitting TRBD1. V shed 6 bases, J shed 4 bases, and the junction held 14 bases outside the gene matches. The CDR3 sequence is 17 residues long. Germline CDR1 reads MDHEN; CDR2 reads SYDVKM. CDR3 amino acids: CASRWDRLSPTTGELFF. CDR3 DNA sequence: TGTGCCAGCAGATGGGACAGACTTTCCCCGACCACCGGGGAGCTGTTTTTT.

The rearrangement links TRBV15 to TRBJ2-7; TRBD1 agrees at 8 bases. Germline loops: CDR1 LNHNV, CDR2 YYDKDF (reference sequence). With 0 bases clipped from V and 3 bases from J, the junction kept 4 bases outside the gene matches. The CDR3 loop spans 15 amino acids. This CDR3 reads CATSRDRGQGYEQYF. CDR3 in DNA: TGTGCCACCAGCAGAGATCGAGGACAGGGCTACGAGCAGTACTTC.

The gene calls are TRBV28 and TRBJ2-5; D is undetermined. Trimming removed 2 bases from V and 7 bases from J, with 11 bases in between. Germline CDR1 MDHEN, CDR2 SYDVKM. The CDR3 runs to 13 residues. In nucleotides, the CDR3 is TGTGCCAGCAGTTTACTCCTCAGAAGGACCCAGTACTTC. It yields the protein CASSLLLRRTQYF.

V and J are TRBV27 and TRBJ2-7; 8 positions match TRBD2. The CDR3 length is 18 residues. J was trimmed by 2 bases and V by 6 bases; bases with no gene match: 18. Germline values: CDR1 MNHEY, CDR2 SMNVEV (reference sequence). The CDR3 DNA reads TGTGCCAGCAGCCTCCGCGTCGGTCCTAGCGGGCTTGCCTACGAGCAGTACTTC. Amino acid sequence: CASSLRVGPSGLAYEQYF.

The chain has TRBV7-9 and TRBJ1-5; D remains unclear. CDR3 length: 15 amino acids. Trimming took 3 bases from V and 2 from J, leaving 11 bases between them. The V gene's germline CDR1 is SEHNR and CDR2 FQNEAQ (reference sequence). The CDR3 bases are TGTGCCAGCAGCTTGGGTGAAGTAGGCAATCAGCCCCAGCATTTT. Amino acids: CASSLGEVGNQPQHF.

The chain employs TRBV19 and TRBJ2-3, with TRBD2 matching 10 bases. This CDR3 contains 16 residues. The V and J ends lost 4 bases and 5 bases, in that order; junction bases with no gene match: 9. Looked up from germline, CDR1 is LNHDA and CDR2 is SQIVND (reference sequence). The CDR3 DNA sequence: TGTGCCAGTAGTAATCCTGCGGCTAGCGGGGGAGATACGCAGTATTTT. Translating it yields CASSNPAASGGDTQYF. Filled out from reference TRBV19 and TRBJ2-3, the complete variable domain reads DGGITQSPKYLFRKEGQNVTLSCEQNLNHDAMYWYRQDPGQGLRLIYYSQIVNDFQKGDIAEGYSVSREKKESFPLTVTSAQKNPTAFYLCASSNPAASGGDTQYFGPGTRLTVL.

This clone was recorded only once. The rearrangement links TRBV5-1 to TRBJ2-1, with TRBD2 matching over 9 bases. J was trimmed by 8 bases and V by 6 bases; bases with no gene match: 12. The CDR3 contains 15 residues. CDR1 and CDR2 (germline): SGHRS, YFSETQ. The CDR3 DNA reads TGCGCCAGCAAGGGGCGGGAGGGCCAGGAGTATGAGCAGTTCTTC. It encodes CASKGREGQEYEQFF. The variable domain in full, completed from reference TRBV5-1 and TRBJ2-1, reads KAGVTQTPRYLIKTRGQQVTLSCSPISGHRSVSWYQQTPGQGLQFLFEYFSETQRNKGNFPGRFSGRQFSNSRSEMNVSTLELGDSALYLCASKGREGQEYEQFFGPGTRLTVL.

For the CDR3, the DNA is TGTGCCAGTAGTCCCCGCCCCGGGACCACGCAGTATTTT. Translating gives CASSPRPGTTQYF. The J gene is TRBJ2-3, the V gene TRBV19, with D perhaps being TRBD1 or TRBD2 (5 bases each). Deletions cut 5 bases from V and 9 bases from J, with 15 bases between. In germline, CDR1 is LNHDA, CDR2 SQIVND (reference sequence). The CDR3 loop spans 13 amino acids.